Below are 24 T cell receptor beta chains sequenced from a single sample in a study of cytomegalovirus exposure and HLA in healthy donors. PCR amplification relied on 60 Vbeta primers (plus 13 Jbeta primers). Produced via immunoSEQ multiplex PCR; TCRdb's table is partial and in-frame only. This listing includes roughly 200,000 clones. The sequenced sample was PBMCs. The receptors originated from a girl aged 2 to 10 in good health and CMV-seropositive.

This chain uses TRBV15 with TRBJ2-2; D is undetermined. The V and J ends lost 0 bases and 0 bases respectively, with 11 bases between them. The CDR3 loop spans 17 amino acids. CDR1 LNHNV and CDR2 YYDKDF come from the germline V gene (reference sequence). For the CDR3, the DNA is TGTGCCACCAGCAGAGATATGAGCGATACGAACACCGGGGAGCTGTTTTTT. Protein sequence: CATSRDMSDTNTGELFF.

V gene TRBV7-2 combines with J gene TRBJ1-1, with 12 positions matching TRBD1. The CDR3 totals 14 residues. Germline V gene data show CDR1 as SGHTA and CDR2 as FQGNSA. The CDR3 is CASPGQGANTEAFF. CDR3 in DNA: TGTGCTAGCCCGGGACAGGGGGCGAACACTGAAGCTTTCTTT.

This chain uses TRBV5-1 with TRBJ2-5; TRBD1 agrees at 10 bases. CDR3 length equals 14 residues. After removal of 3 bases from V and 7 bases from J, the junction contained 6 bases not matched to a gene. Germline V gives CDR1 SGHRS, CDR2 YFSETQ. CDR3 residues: CASSYERQGATQYF. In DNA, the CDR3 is TGCGCCAGCAGCTACGAGAGACAGGGGGCGACCCAGTACTTC.

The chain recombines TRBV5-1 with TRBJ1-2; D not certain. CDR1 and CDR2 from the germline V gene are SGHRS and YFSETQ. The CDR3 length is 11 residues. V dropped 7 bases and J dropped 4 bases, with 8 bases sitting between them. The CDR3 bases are TGCGCCAGCGCAGGAGGCTATGGCTACACCTTC. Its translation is CASAGGYGYTF. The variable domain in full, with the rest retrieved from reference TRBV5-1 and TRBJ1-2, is KAGVTQTPRYLIKTRGQQVTLSCSPISGHRSVSWYQQTPGQGLQFLFEYFSETQRNKGNFPGRFSGRQFSNSRSEMNVSTLELGDSALYLCASAGGYGYTFGSGTRLTVV.

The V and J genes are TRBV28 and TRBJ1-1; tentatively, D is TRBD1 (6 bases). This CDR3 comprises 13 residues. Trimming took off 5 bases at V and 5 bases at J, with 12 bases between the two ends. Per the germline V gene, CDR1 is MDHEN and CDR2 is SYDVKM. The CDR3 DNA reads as TGTGCCAGCAGTCAACAGGGAAGGACTGAAGCTTTCTTT. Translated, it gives CASSQQGRTEAFF. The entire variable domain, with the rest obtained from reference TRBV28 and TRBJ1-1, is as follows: DVKVTQSSRYLVKRTGEKVFLECVQDMDHENMFWYRQDPGLGLRLIYFSYDVKMKEKGDIPEGYSVSREKKERFSLILESASTNQTSMYLCASSQQGRTEAFFGQGTRLTVV.

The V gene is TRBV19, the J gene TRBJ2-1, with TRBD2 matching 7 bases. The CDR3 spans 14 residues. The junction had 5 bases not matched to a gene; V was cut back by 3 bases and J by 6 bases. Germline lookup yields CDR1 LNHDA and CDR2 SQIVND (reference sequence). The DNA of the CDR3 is TGTGCCAGTAGTATGCTACTAGCGACCAATGAGCAGTTCTTC. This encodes CASSMLLATNEQFF.

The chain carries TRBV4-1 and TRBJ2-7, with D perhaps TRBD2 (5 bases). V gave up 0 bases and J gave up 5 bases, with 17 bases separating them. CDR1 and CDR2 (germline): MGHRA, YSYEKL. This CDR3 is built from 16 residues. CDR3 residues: CASSQDRADPSDEQYF. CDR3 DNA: TGCGCCAGCAGCCAAGATCGAGCGGACCCCAGTGACGAGCAGTACTTC.

The CDR3 protein is CASSYHGQGAVTEAFF. The DNA for the CDR3 is TGTGCCAGCAGTTACCACGGACAGGGGGCGGTCACTGAAGCTTTCTTT. The chain has TRBV6-5 and TRBJ1-1, with TRBD1 identical over 11 bases. The CDR3 consists of 16 residues. Looked up from germline, CDR1 is MNHEY and CDR2 is SVGAGI. V trimming: 2 bases; J trimming: 4 bases; junction bases outside the gene matches: 6.

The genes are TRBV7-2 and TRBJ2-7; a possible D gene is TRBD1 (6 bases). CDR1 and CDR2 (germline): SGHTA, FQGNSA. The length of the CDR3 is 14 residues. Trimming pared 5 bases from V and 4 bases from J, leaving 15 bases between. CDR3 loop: CASSAYRDQYEQYF. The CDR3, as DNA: TGTGCCAGCAGCGCCTACAGGGATCAGTACGAGCAGTACTTC.

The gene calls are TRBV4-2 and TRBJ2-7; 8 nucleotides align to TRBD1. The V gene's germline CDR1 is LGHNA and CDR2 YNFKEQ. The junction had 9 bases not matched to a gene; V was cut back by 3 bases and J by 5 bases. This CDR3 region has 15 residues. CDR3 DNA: TGTGCCAGCAGCCAGACTAGACAGGGGTACCACGAGCAGTACTTC. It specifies CASSQTRQGYHEQYF.

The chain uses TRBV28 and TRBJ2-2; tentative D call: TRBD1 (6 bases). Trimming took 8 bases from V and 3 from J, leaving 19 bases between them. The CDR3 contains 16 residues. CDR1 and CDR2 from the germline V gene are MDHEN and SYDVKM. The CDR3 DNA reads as TGTGCCAGCCAAGTCCCACCCGACAGGTACACCGGGGAGCTGTTTTTT. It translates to CASQVPPDRYTGELFF.

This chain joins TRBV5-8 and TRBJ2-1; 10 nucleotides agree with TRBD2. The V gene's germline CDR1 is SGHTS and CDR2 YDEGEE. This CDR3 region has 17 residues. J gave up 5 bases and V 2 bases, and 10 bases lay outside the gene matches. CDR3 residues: CASSFRTSGLTHNEQFF. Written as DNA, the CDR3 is TGTGCCAGCAGCTTCAGGACTAGCGGCCTGACTCACAATGAGCAGTTCTTC.

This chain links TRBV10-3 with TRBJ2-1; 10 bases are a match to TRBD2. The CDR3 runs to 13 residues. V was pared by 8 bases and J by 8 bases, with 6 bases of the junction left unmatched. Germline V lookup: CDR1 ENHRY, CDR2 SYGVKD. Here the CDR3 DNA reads TGTGCCATCCGGGGGCTAGCGGGAGATGAGCAGTTCTTC. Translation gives CAIRGLAGDEQFF.

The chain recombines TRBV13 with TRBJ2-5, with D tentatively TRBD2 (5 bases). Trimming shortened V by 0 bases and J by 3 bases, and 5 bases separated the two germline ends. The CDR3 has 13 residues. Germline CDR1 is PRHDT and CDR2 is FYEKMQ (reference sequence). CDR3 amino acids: CASSLGLEETQYF. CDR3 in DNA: TGTGCCAGCAGCTTAGGACTAGAAGAGACCCAGTACTTC.

In DNA form, the CDR3 reads TGTGCCAGCACCTACATGACAGGCACTGCAACTAATGAAAAACTGTTTTTT. Protein product: CASTYMTGTATNEKLFF. This chain uses TRBV18 with TRBJ1-4; D possibly corresponds to TRBD1 (6 bases). The CDR3 is 17 amino acids. The germline V and J ends were trimmed by 8 bases and 0 bases, with 19 bases remaining between them. Germline values: CDR1 KGHSH, CDR2 LQKENI.

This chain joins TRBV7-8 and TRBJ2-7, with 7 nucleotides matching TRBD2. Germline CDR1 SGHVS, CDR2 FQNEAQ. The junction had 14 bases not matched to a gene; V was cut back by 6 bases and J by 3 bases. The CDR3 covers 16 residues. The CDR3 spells CASRPLKGGDHYEQYF. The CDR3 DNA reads TGTGCCAGCAGACCCCTTAAGGGAGGGGACCACTACGAGCAGTACTTC.

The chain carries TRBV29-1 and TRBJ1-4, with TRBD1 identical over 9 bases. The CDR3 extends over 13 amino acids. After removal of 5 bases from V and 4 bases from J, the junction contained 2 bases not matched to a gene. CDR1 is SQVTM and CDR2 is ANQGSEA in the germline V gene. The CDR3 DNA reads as TGCAGCGTTTTGACAGGGGGTAATGAAAAACTGTTTTTT. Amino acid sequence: CSVLTGGNEKLFF.

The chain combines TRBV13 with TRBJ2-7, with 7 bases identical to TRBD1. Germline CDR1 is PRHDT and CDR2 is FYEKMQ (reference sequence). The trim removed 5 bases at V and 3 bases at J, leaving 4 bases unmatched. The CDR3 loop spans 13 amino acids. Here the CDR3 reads CASSPAGGYEQYF. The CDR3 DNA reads TGTGCCAGCAGCCCCGCAGGGGGCTACGAGCAGTACTTC.

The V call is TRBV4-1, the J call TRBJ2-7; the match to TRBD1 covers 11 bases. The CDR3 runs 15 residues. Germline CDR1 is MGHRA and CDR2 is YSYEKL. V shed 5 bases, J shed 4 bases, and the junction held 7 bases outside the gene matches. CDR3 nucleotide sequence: TGCGCCAGCAGCAAAGGACAGGGGGCTTTATACGAGCAGTACTTC. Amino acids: CASSKGQGALYEQYF.

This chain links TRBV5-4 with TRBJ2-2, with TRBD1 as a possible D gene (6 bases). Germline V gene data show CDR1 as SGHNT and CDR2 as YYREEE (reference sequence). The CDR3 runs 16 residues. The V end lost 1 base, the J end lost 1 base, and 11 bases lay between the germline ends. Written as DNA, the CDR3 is TGTGCCAGCAGCTTGAGGGGGAACAAGAACACCGGGGAGCTGTTTTTT. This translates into CASSLRGNKNTGELFF. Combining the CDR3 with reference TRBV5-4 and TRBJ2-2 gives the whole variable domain ETGVTQSPTHLIKTRGQQVTLRCSSQSGHNTVSWYQQALGQGPQFIFQYYREEENGRGNFPPRFSGLQFPNYSSELNVNALELDDSALYLCASSLRGNKNTGELFFGEGSRLTVL.

The CDR3 is CASSLVTEAFF. The CDR3 DNA follows: TGTGCCAGCAGCTTGGTAACTGAAGCTTTCTTT. The chain carries TRBV5-5 and TRBJ1-1; D is undetermined. V was cut by 0 bases and J by 5 bases, with 2 bases left in between. Germline CDR1 SGHKS, CDR2 YYEKEE (reference sequence). The CDR3 totals 11 residues.

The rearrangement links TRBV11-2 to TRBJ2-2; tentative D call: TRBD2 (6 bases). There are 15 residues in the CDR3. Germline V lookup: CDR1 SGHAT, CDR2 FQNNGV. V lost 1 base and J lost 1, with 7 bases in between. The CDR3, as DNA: TGTGCCAGCAGCTTAGGCGGGGAGAACACCGGGGAGCTGTTTTTT. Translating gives CASSLGGENTGELFF.

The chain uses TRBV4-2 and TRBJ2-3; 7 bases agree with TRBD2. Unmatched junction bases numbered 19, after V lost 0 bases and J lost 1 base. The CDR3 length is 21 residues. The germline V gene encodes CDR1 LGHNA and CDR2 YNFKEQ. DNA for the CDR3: TGTGCCAGCAGCCAAGAACTCGTGACTAGCAGGATGGTGGGAGGCACAGATACGCAGTATTTT. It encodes CASSQELVTSRMVGGTDTQYF.

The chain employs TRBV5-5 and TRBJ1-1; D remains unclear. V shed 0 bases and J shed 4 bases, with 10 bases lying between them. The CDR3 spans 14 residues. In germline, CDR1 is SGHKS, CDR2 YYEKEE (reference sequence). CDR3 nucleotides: TGTGCCAGCAGCTTGGGGCCCGGAGTCACTGAAGCTTTCTTT. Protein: CASSLGPGVTEAFF. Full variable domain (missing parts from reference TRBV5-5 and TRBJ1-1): DAGVTQSPTHLIKTRGQQVTLRCSPISGHKSVSWYQQVLGQGPQFIFQYYEKEERGRGNFPDRFSARQFPNYSSELNVNALLLGDSALYLCASSLGPGVTEAFFGQGTRLTVV.